This TCR beta chain was identified in a study of T-cell reconstitution after alpha-beta-depleted transplantation in children. The germline gives CDR1 SGHRS, CDR2 YFSETQ. CDR3 length: 15 amino acids. Concerning this clonotype: A junction boundary mismatches the germline segment, possibly from a read error.

Preparation of the TCRbeta library was carried out with unique molecular identifiers. MiXCR was run by TCRdb on the PCR reads, yielding one entry per CDR3 protein. This table has about 980,000 distinct CDR3 sequences, less than 30% appearing once. The J gene is TRBJ2-7, the V gene TRBV5-1; D might be TRBD1 (5 bases). The receptor's source is a boy younger than two who had a stem cell transplant for SCID, so the T cells may come from the graft donor. Specimen: PBMCs, mostly from graft donor cells, collected 360 days after TCRalphabeta/CD19-depleted stem cell transplant. The CDR3 DNA follows: TGCGCCAGCAGCTTGTTAGGGGCCGCCTCCTCCGAGCAGTACTTC. Amino acids: CASSLLGAASSEQYF.